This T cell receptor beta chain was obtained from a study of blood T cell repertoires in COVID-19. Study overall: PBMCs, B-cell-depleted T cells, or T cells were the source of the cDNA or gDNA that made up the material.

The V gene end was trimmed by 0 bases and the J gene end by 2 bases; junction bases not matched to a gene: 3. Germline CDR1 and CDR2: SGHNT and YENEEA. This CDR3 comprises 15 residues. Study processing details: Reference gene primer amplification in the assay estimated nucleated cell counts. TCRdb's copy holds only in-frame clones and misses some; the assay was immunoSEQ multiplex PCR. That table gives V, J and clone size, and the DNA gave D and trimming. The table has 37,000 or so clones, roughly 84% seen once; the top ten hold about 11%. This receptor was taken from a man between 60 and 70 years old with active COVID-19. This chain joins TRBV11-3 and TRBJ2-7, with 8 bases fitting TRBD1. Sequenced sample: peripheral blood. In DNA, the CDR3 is TGTGCCAGCAGCTTAGACCGACAGGGGACCTACGAGCAGTACTTC. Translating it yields CASSLDRQGTYEQYF. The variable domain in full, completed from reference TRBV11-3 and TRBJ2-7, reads EAGVVQSPRYKIIEKKQPVAFWCNPISGHNTLYWYLQNLGQGPELLIRYENEEAVDDSQLPKDRFSAERLKGVDSTLKIQPAELGDSAVYLCASSLDRQGTYEQYFGPGTRLTVT.